This T cell receptor beta chain derives from a study of blood T cell repertoires in COVID-19 (dated by TCRdb to the early 2020s). As for the study more broadly: Samples from collaborators originated in the United States, Italy and Spain and spanned both the acute and convalescent phases of COVID-19. The prospective study material was composed of cDNA or gDNA derived from T cells, B-cell-depleted T cells, or PBMCs. Deeply sampled blood TCRbeta repertoires from subjects exposed to, actively infected with, or recovered from COVID-19 were included in the dataset. The repertoires were released in a freely available public database intended as a resource for research on the immune response to SARS-CoV-2. The samples were drawn from two sources: the first 160 participants of the ongoing ImmuneRACE study, and over 950 subjects contributed by 6 global collaborators. A de-identified subject ID, COVID-19 status, age in years and sex were almost always included in the sample metadata. Where available, HLA class I and class II types were obtained from metadata supplied by the sample provider rather than from assay-based typing.

One collaborating source in Seattle enrolled patients during active infection and followed them longitudinally through the course of disease. Each collaborating institution followed its own protocols to collect whole blood in K2EDTA tubes. For TCRbeta analysis, collaborators shipped samples as frozen whole blood, isolated PBMCs, or DNA extracted from either of those sample types. TCRbeta CDR3 regions were amplified from genomic DNA using the immunoSEQ Assay, a bias-controlled multiplex PCR. For the original study's pipeline: The number of nucleated cells in each sample was estimated by amplification of reference gene primers within the assay. To quantify the absolute abundance of each unique TCRbeta CDR3 rearrangement, sequence reads were collapsed and filtered. For each sample, productive Simpson clonality was calculated as the square root of Simpson's diversity index over productive rearrangements. This immuneACCESS table, as held by TCRdb, lists in-frame sequences with V and J called but not all clones. Of the missing ones, under half trace to an unresolved V gene in checked studies; the others have no known cause. V, J and clone size were drawn from that table, and D and trimming were deduced from the DNA. Within this sample are 200,000 to 250,000 clones, with just under 90% of them counted one time only. Under 3.5% of the sample is taken by the ten largest.

On this clone: Its antigen specificity is not known. It has no much larger one-base neighbor in the sample; base qualities were not kept.

V drops 6 bases and J drops 1 base, leaving 12 bases in between. The germline V gene supplies CDR1 SNHLY and CDR2 FYNNEI. The CDR3 runs 14 amino acids, cysteine and phenylalanine included. Only the CDR3 DNA is retained, 42 bases long and in frame from the first base. Results and caveats for the whole study, not just this receptor: The amount of clinical and demographic metadata varied by source and participant and was provided uncurated.

The sequence links TRBV2 to TRBJ1-1; the D gene is perhaps TRBD1, on 5 matching bases. Sequenced: peripheral blood. The receptor's source is a man younger than 45 with COVID-19, enrolled during active disease. The DNA is as follows: TGTGCCAGCAGAGTTGGCAGGGCGAACACTGAAGCTTTCTTT. Its protein reads: CASRVGRANTEAFF.